Below are 5 T cell receptor beta chains sequenced from a single sample in a study of blood T cell repertoires in COVID-19. Profiled with immunoSEQ multiplex PCR; TCRdb holds only in-frame clones, not every one. The sample has around 190,000 clones, more than 75% seen once. The specimen sequenced was PBMCs or T cells enriched from blood (not recorded which). The receptors derive from a man aged 40-49 years with acute COVID-19.

The chain joins TRBV7-8 to TRBJ1-1; D is perhaps TRBD1 (6 bases). Germline CDR1 is SGHVS and CDR2 is FQNEAQ. With 3 bases removed from V and 0 bases from J, the gap between germline ends came to 8 bases. The CDR3 loop spans 14 amino acids. This CDR3 reads CASSFGQMNTEAFF. CDR3 DNA: TGTGCCAGCAGCTTCGGACAGATGAACACTGAAGCTTTCTTT.

The CDR3 DNA is TGTGCCAGCAGCTTAGATTCAGGCTCCTACGAGCAGTACTTC. Protein: CASSLDSGSYEQYF. The chain couples TRBV7-2 to TRBJ2-7, with D unresolved. CDR3 length: 14 amino acids. The germline V gene encodes CDR1 SGHTA and CDR2 FQGNSA. The V and J ends lost 1 base and 0 bases respectively, with 7 bases between them.

V gene TRBV5-8 combines with J gene TRBJ2-3, with 8 bases that match TRBD2. CDR3 length equals 15 residues. Unmatched junction bases numbered 10, after V lost 4 bases and J lost 6 bases. CDR1 and CDR2 from the germline V gene are SGHTS and YDEGEE. In nucleotides, the CDR3 is TGTGCCAGCAGCGCCGGGAGGGCCCTCGAGGATACGCAGTATTTT. Protein sequence: CASSAGRALEDTQYF.

The chain recombines TRBV27 with TRBJ2-7, with a tentative D call TRBD1 (6 bases). Germline loops: CDR1 MNHEY, CDR2 SMNVEV (reference sequence). V was pared by 5 bases and J by 0 bases, with 17 bases between. The CDR3 is made up of 16 amino acids. DNA for the CDR3: TGTGCCAGCAGTAGGGACACCTTGCTTTACTCCTACGAGCAGTACTTC. Translating it yields CASSRDTLLYSYEQYF.

This chain connects TRBV5-1 to TRBJ2-3; no clear D. V was shortened by 4 bases and J by 1 base, with 7 bases between the two germline ends. The CDR3 covers 13 residues. Germline CDR1 SGHRS, CDR2 YFSETQ. CDR3 loop: CASSPAGTDTQYF. The CDR3 bases are TGCGCCAGCAGCCCCGCGGGCACAGATACGCAGTATTTT.